The 18 T cell receptor beta chains below come from one sample, sequenced in a study of T cell repertoires in cytomegalovirus infection. TCRdb processed the reads anew with MiXCR; each CDR3 protein has one entry. Of around 330,000 distinct CDR3 sequences in the sample, 15% to 20% were seen once. Sequenced input: PBMCs. These receptor sequences come from a human donor in good health (CMV status not recorded). Some clones in this sample may be carry-over from other donors' samples.

The chain has TRBV10-3 and TRBJ1-1; D not resolved. Looked up from germline, CDR1 is ENHRY and CDR2 is SYGVKD. V lost 2 bases and J lost 11, with 15 bases in between. The CDR3 length is 13 residues. The CDR3 loop is CAISEPDGTPAFF. The CDR3 DNA follows: TGTGCCATCAGTGAGCCGGACGGAACCCCCGCTTTCTTT.

This clonotype was counted a few times. This sequence joins TRBV6-1 and TRBJ1-6; D is ambiguous. Looked up from germline, CDR1 is MNHNS and CDR2 is SASEGT. This CDR3 contains 14 residues. V was trimmed by 0 bases and J by 7 bases, leaving 7 bases between them. The chain's CDR3 is CASSEARGNSPLHF. CDR3 DNA sequence: TGTGCCAGCAGTGAAGCGCGAGGGAATTCACCCCTCCACTTT.

This clonotype has more than one count but fewer than ten. The CDR3 DNA is TGTGCCAGCACCCCTCGCGGCTCCTATAATTCACCCCTCCACTTT. It translates to CASTPRGSYNSPLHF. This chain links TRBV25-1 with TRBJ1-6; D is ambiguous. The CDR3 covers 15 residues. V dropped 7 bases and J dropped 0 bases, with 10 bases sitting between them. The germline V gene encodes CDR1 MGHDK and CDR2 SYGVNS.

The chain combines TRBV6-1 with TRBJ2-1; tentatively, D is TRBD2 (5 bases). In germline, CDR1 is MNHNS, CDR2 SASEGT. V was pared by 8 bases and J by 10 bases, with 21 bases between. The CDR3 length is 14 residues. The DNA for the CDR3 is TGTGCCAGCTTAACACCCGGCTCGGGGAACGAGCAGTTCTTC. It translates to CASLTPGSGNEQFF.

This clonotype came up many times. The chain links TRBV7-2 to TRBJ2-2; 8 bases fit TRBD1. The J segment lost 6 bases and the V segment lost 9 bases, leaving 9 bases of the junction unmatched. The CDR3 is made up of 14 amino acids. Germline values: CDR1 SGHTA, CDR2 FQGNSA. The CDR3 loop is CASTGQGSAGELFF. DNA of the CDR3: TGTGCCAGTACCGGACAGGGTTCCGCCGGGGAGCTGTTTTTT.

Only a few counts were recorded for this clonotype. The CDR3: CASSLRAGYNQETQYF. The CDR3 DNA reads TGTGCCAGCAGCCTAAGGGCGGGCTACAATCAAGAGACCCAGTACTTC. This sequence joins TRBV9 and TRBJ2-5; a possible D gene is TRBD2 (5 bases). The CDR3 extends over 16 amino acids. Trimming shortened V by 4 bases and J by 2 bases, and 18 bases separated the two germline ends. Germline loops: CDR1 SGDLS, CDR2 YYNGEE.

The genes are TRBV23-1 and TRBJ1-5; a weak D match, TRBD1 (6 bases). TRBV23-1 is annotated as an ORF whose role is uncertain. Trimming pared 4 bases from V and 7 bases from J, leaving 11 bases between. The CDR3 extends over 13 amino acids. DNA of the CDR3: TGCGCCAGCAGTCTACAGGGACAACAGCCCCAGCATTTT. Protein: CASSLQGQQPQHF.

The genes are TRBV29-1 and TRBJ2-1; the D gene could be TRBD1 or TRBD2 (7 bases each). Germline assignment: CDR1 SQVTM and CDR2 ANQGSEA. This CDR3 has 18 amino acids. V lost 6 bases to trimming and J lost 6 bases, with 30 bases between them. The CDR3 nucleotides are TGCAGCGTCGGCTCGGGGAGGGGGCCTCTTACGAAACCCAATGAGCAGTTCTTC. Translated, it gives CSVGSGRGPLTKPNEQFF.

The rearrangement joins TRBV19 to TRBJ1-1; 8 nucleotides agree with TRBD1. After removal of 6 bases from V and 6 bases from J, the junction contained 3 bases not matched to a gene. Germline V gene lookup returns CDR1 LNHDA and CDR2 SQIVND (reference sequence). The CDR3 loop spans 12 amino acids. The CDR3 sequence: CASRQGGAEAFF. DNA of the CDR3: TGTGCCAGTAGACAGGGGGGAGCTGAAGCTTTCTTT.

This clonotype was seen a handful of times. V usage is TRBV27 and J usage is TRBJ1-6; D unresolved. This CDR3 contains 16 residues. Germline lookup yields CDR1 MNHEY and CDR2 SMNVEV (reference sequence). V dropped 5 bases and J dropped 3 bases, with 14 bases sitting between them. The CDR3 nucleotides are TGTGCCAGCAGTCAAGGGCTCCTGAACTATAATTCACCCCTCCACTTT. It codes for CASSQGLLNYNSPLHF.

The V and J genes are TRBV12-3 or TRBV12-4 and TRBJ2-7; weak D call: TRBD2 (5 bases). V was trimmed by 5 bases and J by 5 bases, leaving 28 bases between them. This CDR3 is 18 amino acids long. The CDR3 loop is CASSHLGGVTFGSDEQYF. The CDR3 bases are TGTGCCAGCAGTCACCTTGGAGGCGTGACATTCGGATCGGACGAGCAGTACTTC.

This clonotype was detected many times. The V gene is TRBV7-9, the J gene TRBJ2-7; D unresolved. The CDR3 runs 12 residues. Germline V CDR1 and CDR2: SEHNR, FQNEAQ (reference sequence). V dropped 7 bases and J dropped 4 bases, with 11 bases sitting between them. In DNA form, the CDR3 reads TGTGCCAGCACGGCAGAAGGATACGAGCAGTACTTC. It is translated as CASTAEGYEQYF. The whole variable domain, filled in from reference TRBV7-9 and TRBJ2-7, reads DTGVSQNPRHKITKRGQNVTFRCDPISEHNRLYWYRQTLGQGPEFLTYFQNEAQLEKSRLLSDRFSAERPKGSFSTLEIQRTEQGDSAMYLCASTAEGYEQYFGPGTRLTVT.

This clonotype was counted at least ten times. The chain uses TRBV27 and TRBJ1-2; D unclear. The length of the CDR3 is 14 residues. Germline CDR1 MNHEY, CDR2 SMNVEV (reference sequence). V dropped 5 bases and J dropped 0 bases, with 10 bases sitting between them. The CDR3 coding sequence is TGTGCCAGCAGTCCGAGGACCGCTAACTATGGCTACACCTTC. Residues: CASSPRTANYGYTF.

A few counts support this clonotype. The chain links TRBV12-3 or TRBV12-4 to TRBJ1-5, with a tentative D call TRBD1 (5 bases). The CDR3 spans 14 residues. V was clipped by 5 bases and J by 3 bases, with 11 bases between them. CDR3: CASSMGQINQPQHF. The CDR3 nucleotides read TGTGCCAGCAGTATGGGGCAGATCAATCAGCCCCAGCATTTT.

This clonotype turned up a few times. The V and J genes are TRBV6-1 and TRBJ1-5; D unclear. The germline gives CDR1 MNHNS, CDR2 SASEGT. CDR3 length: 13 amino acids. Trimming removed 5 bases from V and 6 bases from J, with 11 bases in between. The CDR3 DNA sequence: TGTGCCAGCAGTACCCAACAAGGTCAGCCCCAGCATTTT. Translation: CASSTQQGQPQHF.

Only a few counts were recorded for this clonotype. This chain uses TRBV27 with TRBJ2-2; 7 bases agree with TRBD1. V lost 3 bases to trimming and J lost 4 bases; unmatched junction nucleotides: 8. CDR1 is MNHEY, CDR2 SMNVEV, per germline (reference sequence). The CDR3 has 16 residues. In nucleotides, the CDR3 is TGTGCCAGCAGTTTTACCGGGACAGCGGCCACCGGGGAGCTGTTTTTT. Protein: CASSFTGTAATGELFF.

This clonotype was detected ten times or more. The chain carries TRBV7-2 and TRBJ1-3; D call uncertain. This CDR3 has 14 residues. The ends were cut back, 5 bases at V and 0 bases at J, with 8 bases in the middle. Per germline, CDR1 SGHTA and CDR2 FQGNSA. CDR3: CASSHLSSGNTIYF. CDR3 nucleotides: TGTGCCAGCAGCCATCTGAGCTCTGGAAACACCATATATTTT.

This clonotype was seen many times. The chain recombines TRBV7-9 with TRBJ1-5, with 9 bases that match TRBD1. V shed 5 bases and J 7 bases; nucleotides not matched to a gene: 6. CDR3 size: 14 residues. Germline V gene data show CDR1 as SEHNR and CDR2 as FQNEAQ (reference sequence). In DNA, the CDR3 is TGTGCCAGCAGCGATGGGACAGGGCGGCAGCCCCAGCATTTT. Encoded protein: CASSDGTGRQPQHF.